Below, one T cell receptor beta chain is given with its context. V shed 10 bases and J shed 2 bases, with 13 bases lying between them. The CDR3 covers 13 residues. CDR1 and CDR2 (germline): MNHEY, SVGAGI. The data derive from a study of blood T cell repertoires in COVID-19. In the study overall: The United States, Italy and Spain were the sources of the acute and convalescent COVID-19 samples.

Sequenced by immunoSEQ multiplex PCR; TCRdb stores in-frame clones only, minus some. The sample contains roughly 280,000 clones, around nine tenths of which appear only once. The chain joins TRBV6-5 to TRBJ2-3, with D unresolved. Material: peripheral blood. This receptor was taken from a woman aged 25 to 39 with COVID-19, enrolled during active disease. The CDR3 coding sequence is TGTGCCACAGACTTAGTTTCCACAGATACGCAGTATTTT. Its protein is CATDLVSTDTQYF.